This is a list of T cell receptor beta chains from one sample in a study of OX40 agonist ivuxolimab in advanced cancers. Profiling relied on immunoSEQ multiplex PCR, and the TCRdb table lists in-frame clones only, not all of them. Of fewer than 100,000 clones in the sample, roughly 89% are singletons; the top ten hold roughly 13%. The sequenced sample was CD4+ or CD8+ T cells sorted from blood, obtained in a trial of the OX40 agonist ivuxolimab. All receptors derive from an adult with an advanced solid tumor such as melanoma, head and neck, liver or kidney cancer. CDR3s include the opening cysteine and the closing phenylalanine or tryptophan. The order of the fields is CDR3 length, D gene, J gene, V gene, clone size, CDR3 DNA, CDR3 protein. The D gene is left open where the match is weak. For some rows the clone size is stated as once, few or many, or as a class when expanded; others skip it.

18 TRBD2 TRBJ2-3 TRBV11-2 . TGTGCCAGCAGCTCTAGACTAGCGGGAGCCCCTAGCACAGATACGCAGTATTTT CASSSRLAGAPSTDTQYF
12 . TRBJ1-1 TRBV5-1 . TGCGCCAGCAGATCGGAGACAGTTGAAGCTTTCTTT CASRSETVEAFF
17 TRBD1 TRBJ1-1 TRBV28 . TGTGCCAGCAGTTCCCCGGTCGTACAGGGGCGGAACACTGAAGCTTTCTTT CASSSPVVQGRNTEAFF
15 TRBD1 TRBJ2-2 TRBV4-1 . TGCGCCAGCAGAACAGGGGTAGAGGTGAGGGGGGAGCTGTTTTTT CASRTGVEVRGELFF
16 TRBD1 TRBJ2-5 TRBV11-2 once TGTGCCAGCAGCCTAGGGACAGGGAGCCTCCAAGAGACCCAGTACTTC CASSLGTGSLQETQYF
17 . TRBJ1-4 TRBV9 few TGTGCCAGCAGCCAGGCTAATGGGGGTCCTAACAATGAAAAACTGTTTTTT CASSQANGGPNNEKLFF
13 TRBD1 TRBJ1-1 TRBV6-5 few TGTGCCAGCAGAAACAGGGGGAACACTGAAGCTTTCTTT CASRNRGNTEAFF
13 . TRBJ2-2 TRBV11-2 . TGTGCCAGCAGCAGAGGGGTCACCGGGGAGCTGTTTTTT CASSRGVTGELFF
15 TRBD1 TRBJ1-1 TRBV19 . TGTGCCAGTAGTATCCACAGGGGGCAGAACACTGAAGCTTTCTTT CASSIHRGQNTEAFF
16 TRBD2 TRBJ2-7 TRBV28 . TGTGCCAGCATGAGCGGGAGTGGGGGGGGTTCCTACGAGCAGTACTTC CASMSGSGGGSYEQYF
14 . TRBJ1-1 TRBV15 . TGTGCCACCAGCAGACAGGGAGTAACAACTGAAGCTTTCTTT CATSRQGVTTEAFF
13 . TRBJ1-5 TRBV19 . TGTGCCAGTAGTATAGACAGTTATCAGCCCCAGCATTTT CASSIDSYQPQHF
14 TRBD2 TRBJ2-1 TRBV6-6 few TGTGCCGGCCGACTAGCGGGAGGGCAGGATGAGCAGTTCTTC CAGRLAGGQDEQFF
16 . TRBJ2-3 TRBV5-1 . TGCGCCAGCAGCTTGCAGGCCTTCCCCTCCACAGATACGCAGTATTTT CASSLQAFPSTDTQYF
15 . TRBJ2-2 TRBV5-1 once TGCGCCAGCAGCTTGGTTGGAGGACACACCGGGGAGCTGTTTTTT CASSLVGGHTGELFF